This TCR beta chain was sequenced in a study of cytomegalovirus exposure and HLA in healthy donors. The sample holds a few counts of this clone. V lost 6 bases to trimming and J lost 1 base; unmatched junction nucleotides: 4. Per germline, CDR1 MNHNS and CDR2 SASEGT. The CDR3 extends over 15 amino acids. With 60 Vbeta and 13 Jbeta primers, the PCR was carried out. Profiled with immunoSEQ multiplex PCR; TCRdb holds only in-frame clones, not every one. The sample lists 170,000 or so clones; 80% were seen once. This chain links TRBV6-1 with TRBJ2-2; 8 nucleotides line up with TRBD1. The sequence derives from a woman aged 45-59 years in good health and CMV-seropositive. The specimen was PBMCs. The CDR3 sequence: CASSLGQGNTGELFF. CDR3 DNA: TGTGCCAGCAGCCTAGGACAGGGGAACACCGGGGAGCTGTTTTTT.